This T cell receptor (beta chain) is from a study of CD8 T cells in Susac syndrome. This clonotype appeared a single time. The CDR3 contains 11 residues. V was trimmed by 4 bases and J by 7 bases, leaving 10 bases between them. Germline CDR1 and CDR2: DFQATT and SNEGSKA (reference sequence). The sequenced target, TCR beta, came from blood CD8+ and CD4+ T cells. Controls matched for age and sex were healthy donors. The RNA, 0.5 to 1 ug, was put through reverse transcription using random hexamers. Multiplex PCR with immunoSEQ amplified the TCR beta CDR3 across 54 Vbeta and 13 Jbeta. One entry per CDR3 protein, called by TCRdb with MiXCR from the immunoSEQ multiplex PCR reads. The table has 150,000 or so distinct CDR3 sequences, about 93% seen once; the top ten hold under 0.15%.

What was sequenced was CD4+ T cells from PBMCs. The TCR sequence derives from a human donor in good health. The rearrangement joins TRBV20-1 to TRBJ1-2; unclear D gene. CDR3: CSATPLGGYTF. The CDR3 DNA is TGCAGTGCTACTCCCCTCGGTGGCTACACCTTC.